The 28 T cell receptor beta chains below were found in one sample sequenced in a study of T cell responses to AZD1222 COVID-19 vaccine. TCRdb's copy holds only in-frame clones and misses some; the assay was immunoSEQ multiplex PCR. The table includes 130,000 to 150,000 clones, around 91% detected once. Sample: peripheral blood, taken on day 0 of AZD1222 vaccination. The receptor set was obtained from an adult in good health.

The rearrangement joins TRBV27 to TRBJ2-7; D might be TRBD2 (6 bases). CDR1 is MNHEY, CDR2 SMNVEV, per germline (reference sequence). V was pared by 2 bases and J by 0 bases, with 8 bases between. The CDR3 consists of 14 residues. The CDR3 DNA sequence: TGTGCCAGCAGTTTAACGGGGGACTCCTACGAGCAGTACTTC. As protein: CASSLTGDSYEQYF.

The genes are TRBV5-1 and TRBJ2-1; tentatively, D is TRBD1 (5 bases). V was pared by 0 bases and J by 10 bases, with 11 bases between. Per the germline V gene, CDR1 is SGHRS and CDR2 is YFSETQ. The CDR3 contains 13 residues. In DNA form, the CDR3 reads TGCGCCAGCAGCTTGGGGACGGCAGGGGAGCAGTTCTTC. Amino acids: CASSLGTAGEQFF.

This sequence joins TRBV20-1 and TRBJ1-2; 8 bases match TRBD1. The CDR3 contains 15 residues. Germline trimming cut 3 bases from V and 3 bases from J; bases unmatched to any gene: 9. Germline loops: CDR1 DFQATT, CDR2 SNEGSKA (reference sequence). The CDR3 nucleotides are TGCAGTGCTAGTTGGACAGGGAATTTCGACTATGGCTACACCTTC. This sequence encodes CSASWTGNFDYGYTF.

V is TRBV6-5 and J is TRBJ2-1; 7 bases are a match to TRBD2. V lost 5 bases to trimming and J lost 6 bases; unmatched junction nucleotides: 7. CDR1 and CDR2 (germline): MNHEY, SVGAGI. This CDR3 comprises 14 residues. The CDR3 region has the DNA TGTGCCAGCAGTAAACGGACTAGAAGCAATGAGCAGTTCTTC. Encoded protein: CASSKRTRSNEQFF.

This CDR3 is CASSIPGVTGGCQPQHF. CDR3 bases: TGTGCCAGCAGCATACCGGGGGTGACAGGGGGCTGTCAGCCCCAGCATTTT. The chain links TRBV13 to TRBJ1-5, with TRBD1 matching 10 bases. The CDR3 extends over 17 amino acids. The V and J ends lost 5 bases and 6 bases, in that order; junction bases with no gene match: 13. Looked up from germline, CDR1 is PRHDT and CDR2 is FYEKMQ (reference sequence).

The chain links TRBV5-1 to TRBJ1-5; D is ambiguous. The length of the CDR3 is 13 residues. The V and J ends lost 0 bases and 4 bases respectively, with 5 bases between them. Germline CDR1 reads SGHRS; CDR2 reads YFSETQ. The CDR3 sequence: CASSLDGNQPQHF. The CDR3 bases are TGCGCCAGCAGCTTGGACGGTAATCAGCCCCAGCATTTT.

The J gene is TRBJ1-2, the V gene TRBV24-1; D remains ambiguous. The CDR3 extends over 15 amino acids. CDR1 KGHDR and CDR2 SFDVKD come from the germline V gene. The V and J ends lost 3 bases and 0 bases respectively, with 10 bases between them. The CDR3 protein is CATSDGDRANYGYTF. Written as DNA, the CDR3 is TGTGCCACCAGTGATGGTGACCGAGCTAACTATGGCTACACCTTC.

Comment on this clone: The sample has other DNA sequences that encode this CDR3 too. The V gene is TRBV4-3, the J gene TRBJ1-6; D is perhaps TRBD1 (5 bases). Trimming stripped 3 bases from V and 7 bases from J, with 7 bases between. CDR1 and CDR2 (germline): LGHNA, YSLEER. This CDR3 is built from 13 residues. The CDR3 region has the DNA TGCGCCAGCAGCCAGGGGGAAAATTCACCCCTCCACTTT. Encoded protein: CASSQGENSPLHF.

CDR3 sequence: CASSPNKDGYTF. The CDR3 DNA reads TGCGCCAGCAGCCCTAACAAGGATGGCTACACCTTC. The gene calls are TRBV5-1 and TRBJ1-2; no reliable D call. Trimming removed 4 bases at V and 6 bases at J, with 10 bases between. The CDR3 has 12 amino acids. CDR1 SGHRS and CDR2 YFSETQ come from the germline V gene.

V is TRBV28 and J is TRBJ1-5; 9 bases line up with TRBD1. There are 15 residues in the CDR3. The junction had 13 bases not matched to a gene; V was cut back by 8 bases and J by 8 bases. Germline V gene sequence: CDR1 MDHEN, CDR2 SYDVKM. The CDR3 nucleotides read TGTGCCAGCGGACGGGGACAGGGCCTTGTGAAGCCCCAGCATTTT. This translates into CASGRGQGLVKPQHF.

The chain couples TRBV6-5 to TRBJ2-7; D not resolved. Germline V gene sequence: CDR1 MNHEY, CDR2 SVGAGI. The CDR3 totals 14 residues. Trimming shortened V by 3 bases and J by 5 bases, and 14 bases separated the two germline ends. The CDR3 is CASSYAQNRDEQYF. The DNA for the CDR3 is TGTGCCAGCAGTTATGCCCAAAACCGGGACGAGCAGTACTTC.

The J gene is TRBJ2-7, the V gene TRBV6-6; 9 bases are a match to TRBD2. This CDR3 spans 15 amino acids. CDR1 is MNHNY and CDR2 is SVGAGI in the germline V gene (reference sequence). The V segment lost 5 bases and the J segment 3 bases; nucleotides outside the gene matches: 8. CDR3 in DNA: TGTGCCAGCAGTCCCCGGCCAGCGGGGGGCTACGAGCAGTACTTC. This translates into CASSPRPAGGYEQYF.

The table lists this clone with a count of one. This rearrangement joins TRBV3-1 (or the pseudogene TRBV3-2) to TRBJ1-2; D possibly corresponds to TRBD1 (5 bases). V lost 6 bases and J 4 bases, leaving 18 bases between the germline ends. Looked up from germline, CDR1 is LGHDT and CDR2 is YNNKEL (reference sequence). The CDR3 is 15 amino acids. The CDR3: CASSQNVGGLYGYTF. The DNA of the CDR3 is TGTGCCAGCAGTCAAAACGTGGGGGGTCTCTATGGCTACACCTTC.

V usage is TRBV5-1 and J usage is TRBJ1-5; TRBD1 matches 7 bases. J was trimmed by 5 bases and V by 2 bases; bases with no gene match: 4. This CDR3 comprises 14 residues. Germline V lookup: CDR1 SGHRS, CDR2 YFSETQ. CDR3 in amino acids: CASSLQGRDQPQHF. CDR3 coding DNA: TGCGCCAGCAGCTTACAGGGGAGGGATCAGCCCCAGCATTTT.

J is TRBJ2-7 and V is TRBV28; 8 bases line up with TRBD1. V lost 2 bases, J lost 6 bases, and 6 bases stayed unmatched. This CDR3 has 14 residues. Germline V gives CDR1 MDHEN, CDR2 SYDVKM. In nucleotides, the CDR3 is TGTGCCAGCAGTTTAGACAGGGGTCCTCCCGAGCAGTACTTC. Protein product: CASSLDRGPPEQYF.

The V gene is TRBV9, the J gene TRBJ1-5, with D hard to call. This CDR3 has 14 residues. The ends were cut back, 2 bases at V and 2 bases at J, with 8 bases in the middle. The germline CDR1 and CDR2 sequences are SGDLS and YYNGEE. CDR3 region: CASSVGLGNQPQHF. The CDR3 DNA sequence: TGTGCCAGCAGCGTTGGATTGGGCAATCAGCCCCAGCATTTT.

In its sample, this clone was seen once. This chain uses TRBV7-6 with TRBJ1-5; D unresolved. This CDR3 has 14 amino acids. Germline V gene sequence: CDR1 SGHVS, CDR2 FNYEAQ. Trimming shortened V by 4 bases and J by 4 bases, and 11 bases separated the two germline ends. CDR3 region: CASSSGSSNQPQHF. The CDR3, as DNA: TGTGCCAGCAGCTCGGGCAGCTCTAATCAGCCCCAGCATTTT.

The chain is built from TRBV29-1 and TRBJ2-1; 8 bases are a match to TRBD1. After removal of 7 bases from V and 4 bases from J, the junction contained 6 bases not matched to a gene. CDR1 and CDR2 from the germline V gene are SQVTM and ANQGSEA. This CDR3 region has 13 residues. The CDR3 DNA sequence: TGCAGCGCCTCGGGACAGGAGTACAATGAGCAGTTCTTC. Its protein product is CSASGQEYNEQFF.

This clone showed up just once. The rearrangement joins TRBV7-9 to TRBJ2-7, with 7 positions matching TRBD1. The germline gives CDR1 SEHNR, CDR2 FQNEAQ (reference sequence). Trimming took 5 bases from V and 7 from J; bases not matched to a gene: 11. The CDR3 extends over 14 amino acids. Written as DNA, the CDR3 is TGTGCCAGCAGCAGATGGGACAGCGCTTCTGAGCAGTACTTC. This encodes CASSRWDSASEQYF.

The chain links TRBV29-1 to TRBJ2-7; TRBD1 matches at 7 bases. Germline V gene lookup returns CDR1 SQVTM and CDR2 ANQGSEA. Germline trimming cut 6 bases from V and 6 bases from J; bases unmatched to any gene: 14. This CDR3 comprises 14 residues. The DNA of the CDR3 is TGCAGCGTCGCATACGGGACAGCGCCGGGCGAGCAGTACTTC. This gives the protein CSVAYGTAPGEQYF.

The chain joins TRBV12-3 or TRBV12-4 to TRBJ2-7; 10 nucleotides match TRBD1. After removal of 7 bases from V and 6 bases from J, the junction contained 6 bases not matched to a gene. CDR3 size: 13 residues. CDR3 sequence reads: CASKRDRGLEQYF. The CDR3, as DNA: TGTGCCAGCAAACGGGACAGGGGACTCGAGCAGTACTTC.

The chain is built from TRBV4-2 and TRBJ2-1; D possibly uses TRBD1 or TRBD2 (5 bases each). This CDR3 is built from 14 residues. Germline CDR1 and CDR2: LGHNA and YNFKEQ. Trimming removed 1 base from V and 8 bases from J, with 12 bases in between. The DNA of the CDR3 is TGTGCCAGCAGCCAAGCTCGGGACGTCCATGAGCAGTTCTTC. Protein: CASSQARDVHEQFF.

This chain connects TRBV28 to TRBJ1-6, with D perhaps matching TRBD1 (6 bases). The CDR3 has 14 residues. Trimming stripped 2 bases from V and 8 bases from J, with 10 bases between. Germline assignment: CDR1 MDHEN and CDR2 SYDVKM. The CDR3 loop reads CASSLGTTYSPLHF. Written as DNA, the CDR3 is TGTGCCAGCAGTTTAGGGACAACATATTCACCCCTCCACTTT.

This clone was picked up a small number of times. The rearrangement joins TRBV19 to TRBJ2-6; D is unclear. Trimming stripped 7 bases from V and 1 base from J, with 11 bases between. This CDR3 has 15 amino acids. Germline CDR1 LNHDA, CDR2 SQIVND (reference sequence). CDR3 sequence reads: CASTPDNSGANVLTF. CDR3 DNA sequence: TGTGCCAGTACCCCAGACAATTCTGGGGCCAACGTCCTGACTTTC.

This clone was found once. The chain recombines TRBV9 with TRBJ1-4; tentatively, D is TRBD1 (5 bases). The CDR3 has 16 residues. Trimming removed 0 bases from V and 8 bases from J, with 17 bases in between. The germline V gene encodes CDR1 SGDLS and CDR2 YYNGEE. The CDR3 bases are TGTGCCAGCAGCGTAGCCGTCGGTCCTAAGGGGGAAAAACTGTTTTTT. The encoded protein is CASSVAVGPKGEKLFF.

The chain is built from TRBV29-1 and TRBJ1-1; D not resolved. With 7 bases removed from V and 1 base from J, the gap between germline ends came to 16 bases. This CDR3 contains 14 residues. In germline, CDR1 is SQVTM, CDR2 ANQGSEA. As DNA, the CDR3 is TGCAGCGCCGCGAGAGGACGGCCGAACACTGAAGCTTTCTTT. Protein: CSAARGRPNTEAFF.

The chain is built from TRBV20-1 and TRBJ2-5; D call uncertain. CDR3 length: 11 residues. With 5 bases removed from V and 5 bases from J, the gap between germline ends came to 9 bases. Germline V gene data show CDR1 as DFQATT and CDR2 as SNEGSKA (reference sequence). The DNA for the CDR3 is TGCAGTGCTGGCCCTGGGGAGACCCAGTACTTC. Protein: CSAGPGETQYF.

The V call is TRBV7-6, the J call TRBJ1-5; D unresolved. The CDR3 has 15 amino acids. Deletions cut 7 bases from V and 0 bases from J, with 13 bases between. Germline loops: CDR1 SGHVS, CDR2 FNYEAQ. The CDR3 loop is CASTPFAGSNQPQHF. In nucleotides, the CDR3 is TGTGCCAGCACCCCTTTTGCGGGTAGCAATCAGCCCCAGCATTTT. Looking up the rest from reference TRBV7-6 and TRBJ1-5 gives the full variable domain: GAGVSQSPRYKVTKRGQDVALRCDPISGHVSLYWYRQALGQGPEFLTYFNYEAQQDKSGLPNDRFSAERPEGSISTLTIQRTEQRDSAMYRCASTPFAGSNQPQHFGDGTRLSIL.